This entry lists 9 T cell receptor beta chains sequenced from one sample in a study of cytomegalovirus exposure and HLA in healthy donors. Repertoires were generated with immunoSEQ multiplex PCR, while TCRdb's copy carries only in-frame clones and drops some. The profile shows 100,000 to 150,000 clones, about 93% of them singletons. What was sequenced was PBMCs. The receptors were gathered from a young woman in good health and CMV-seronegative.

V gene TRBV19 combines with J gene TRBJ1-4; TRBD1 matches 9 bases. Germline V gene lookup returns CDR1 LNHDA and CDR2 SQIVND (reference sequence). Losses at the gene ends were 0 bases for V and 4 bases for J; bases not matched to a gene: 3. CDR3 length: 16 residues. The chain's CDR3 is CASSIDLDRGNEKLFF. The CDR3 DNA is TGTGCCAGTAGTATAGATCTGGACAGGGGTAATGAAAAACTGTTTTTT. Based on the CDR3 plus reference TRBV19 and TRBJ1-4, the full variable domain is DGGITQSPKYLFRKEGQNVTLSCEQNLNHDAMYWYRQDPGQGLRLIYYSQIVNDFQKGDIAEGYSVSREKKESFPLTVTSAQKNPTAFYLCASSIDLDRGNEKLFFGSGTQLSVL.

The chain joins TRBV11-1 to TRBJ2-7, with TRBD2 matching 11 bases. V lost 3 bases, J lost 5 bases, and 6 bases stayed unmatched. The V gene's germline CDR1 is SGHAT and CDR2 FQDESV (reference sequence). The CDR3 extends over 15 amino acids. The CDR3 sequence is CASSFTSGSINEQYF. The CDR3, as DNA: TGTGCCAGCAGCTTCACTAGCGGGAGCATCAACGAGCAGTACTTC.

The rearrangement joins TRBV27 to TRBJ2-7; 12 bases fit TRBD2. Germline V gene data show CDR1 as MNHEY and CDR2 as SMNVEV (reference sequence). The CDR3 totals 14 residues. Trimming at V came to 7 bases and at J to 7 bases, leaving 8 bases not matched to a gene. The CDR3 reads CASTRLAGEGEQYF. The DNA for the CDR3 is TGTGCCAGCACCCGACTAGCGGGAGAAGGTGAGCAGTACTTC.

The chain has TRBV28 and TRBJ1-3; no clear D. Trimming pared 9 bases from V and 0 bases from J, leaving 15 bases between. Germline V gene sequence: CDR1 MDHEN, CDR2 SYDVKM. CDR3 length equals 15 residues. The CDR3 DNA is TGTGCCAGTAACCAAGTTTTGAGCTCTGGAAACACCATATATTTT. Translation gives CASNQVLSSGNTIYF.

V is TRBV7-9 and J is TRBJ2-1; D not resolved. The V gene's germline CDR1 is SEHNR and CDR2 FQNEAQ (reference sequence). This CDR3 is 15 amino acids long. Trimming removed 7 bases at V and 3 bases at J, with 16 bases between. The CDR3, as DNA: TGTGCCAGCACCCCTCCCGAGGCTCTCTACAATGAGCAGTTCTTC. Amino acid sequence: CASTPPEALYNEQFF.

This clone has only a few counts. The gene calls are TRBV11-2 and TRBJ1-1; D gene unclear. The CDR3 runs 16 residues. Deletions cut 6 bases from V and 2 bases from J, with 19 bases between. Germline CDR1 is SGHAT and CDR2 is FQNNGV. The CDR3 DNA follows: TGTGCCAGCAGTCGACCATTGATGACGGGAAACACTGAAGCTTTCTTT. Translated: CASSRPLMTGNTEAFF.

The V call is TRBV10-1, the J call TRBJ2-1; D possibly corresponds to TRBD1 (5 bases). Germline V gives CDR1 WNHNN, CDR2 SYGVQD (reference sequence). V was cut by 4 bases and J by 8 bases, with 15 bases left in between. This CDR3 contains 14 residues. The CDR3: CASSALGQGDEQFF. The CDR3 DNA reads TGCGCCAGCAGTGCCTTGGGTCAGGGTGATGAGCAGTTCTTC.

The chain employs TRBV19 and TRBJ2-1; TRBD2 aligns across 9 bases. Germline-derived CDR1 and CDR2 are LNHDA and SQIVND (reference sequence). Trimming cost V 3 bases and J 8 bases; bases outside gene matches: 5. This CDR3 contains 14 residues. CDR3: CASSIRTSEDEQFF. Written as DNA, the CDR3 is TGTGCCAGTAGTATTAGGACTAGCGAGGATGAGCAGTTCTTC. Using reference TRBV19 and TRBJ2-1 for the parts outside the CDR3, the full variable domain is DGGITQSPKYLFRKEGQNVTLSCEQNLNHDAMYWYRQDPGQGLRLIYYSQIVNDFQKGDIAEGYSVSREKKESFPLTVTSAQKNPTAFYLCASSIRTSEDEQFFGPGTRLTVL.

This chain joins TRBV28 and TRBJ2-7; D is undetermined. This CDR3 has 12 residues. Per the germline V gene, CDR1 is MDHEN and CDR2 is SYDVKM. V lost 6 bases and J 3 bases, leaving 9 bases between the germline ends. The CDR3 DNA reads TGTGCCAGCAGCTCAGGTGTCTACGAGCAGTACTTC. Protein: CASSSGVYEQYF.